These 8 T cell receptor beta chains originate from one sample sequenced in a study of blood T cell repertoires in COVID-19. Assay: immunoSEQ multiplex PCR; the TCRdb copy retains only in-frame clones and omits some. The data contain about 470,000 clones, approximately 90% of them singletons. The sequencing sample was made of PBMCs or T cells enriched from blood (not recorded which). These receptors came from a woman younger than 35 who had recovered from COVID-19.

This clone was seen only once. This rearrangement joins TRBV2 to TRBJ1-1, with 12 nucleotides matching TRBD1. Germline values: CDR1 SNHLY, CDR2 FYNNEI. The CDR3 has 13 amino acids. The V segment lost 1 base and the J segment 11 bases; nucleotides outside the gene matches: 2. CDR3 sequence reads: CASSEGDRGRAFF. In nucleotides, the CDR3 is TGTGCCAGCAGTGAAGGGGACAGGGGGCGGGCTTTCTTT.

The gene calls are TRBV4-2 and TRBJ2-2, with D perhaps matching TRBD2 (7 bases). The CDR3 has 16 amino acids. V lost 0 bases, J lost 8 bases, and 16 bases lay in between. Germline V gene sequence: CDR1 LGHNA, CDR2 YNFKEQ. CDR3 in DNA: TGTGCCAGCAGCCAAGATCCGGGGGGCCTAGCGGGGGAGCTGTTTTTT. It translates to CASSQDPGGLAGELFF.

The rearrangement joins TRBV28 to TRBJ2-3, with 7 bases matching TRBD1. This CDR3 region has 14 residues. V dropped 4 bases and J dropped 5; count of bases not matched to a gene: 6. CDR1 MDHEN and CDR2 SYDVKM come from the germline V gene. CDR3 in amino acids: CASSSQGVIDTQYF. The CDR3 DNA follows: TGTGCCAGCAGTTCGCAGGGGGTCATAGATACGCAGTATTTT. The full variable domain, with the rest looked up from reference TRBV28 and TRBJ2-3, is DVKVTQSSRYLVKRTGEKVFLECVQDMDHENMFWYRQDPGLGLRLIYFSYDVKMKEKGDIPEGYSVSREKKERFSLILESASTNQTSMYLCASSSQGVIDTQYFGPGTRLTVL.

The chain links TRBV7-8 to TRBJ1-1; 9 bases line up with TRBD1. J gave up 1 base and V 4 bases, and 7 bases lay outside the gene matches. Germline CDR1 SGHVS, CDR2 FQNEAQ. This CDR3 spans 16 amino acids. The CDR3 loop reads CASSSRDRDQNTEAFF. The CDR3 bases are TGTGCCAGCAGCTCCCGGGACAGGGACCAGAACACTGAAGCTTTCTTT.

The chain has TRBV5-1 and TRBJ1-4; possibly TRBD1 for D (5 bases). The V end was cut by 3 bases, the J end by 4 bases, with 19 bases between. Germline V gene lookup returns CDR1 SGHRS and CDR2 YFSETQ. The CDR3 is 17 residues long. CDR3 protein: CASSSQGSTEFNEKLFF. DNA of the CDR3: TGCGCCAGCAGCTCCCAGGGCTCGACAGAGTTTAATGAAAAACTGTTTTTT.

This sequence joins TRBV5-1 and TRBJ1-1; D might be TRBD1 (6 bases). The germline V gene encodes CDR1 SGHRS and CDR2 YFSETQ. Between the trimmed V and J ends, which lost 1 base and 4 bases, there was a span of 26 bases. CDR3 length: 19 residues. The CDR3 sequence: CASSLIVPRGKGGSTEAFF. Written as DNA, the CDR3 is TGCGCCAGCAGCTTGATTGTTCCCAGGGGCAAGGGGGGGAGCACTGAAGCTTTCTTT.

The V call is TRBV6-4, the J call TRBJ1-6; TRBD1 is a possible D gene (5 bases). The V gene lost 5 bases and the J gene lost 9 bases, with 8 bases spanning the gap. Germline V gene lookup returns CDR1 MRHNA and CDR2 SNTAGT. This CDR3 has 12 amino acids. CDR3 region: CASSIQGSPLHF. DNA of the CDR3: TGTGCCAGCAGTATCCAGGGTTCACCCCTCCACTTT.

The CDR3 reads CAISGWTEQYF. CDR3 bases: TGTGCCATCAGTGGATGGACAGAGCAGTACTTC. This chain connects TRBV10-3 to TRBJ2-7; perhaps TRBD1 as D (5 bases). V gave up 4 bases and J gave up 7 bases, with 8 bases separating them. CDR3 length: 11 amino acids. Germline V CDR1 and CDR2: ENHRY, SYGVKD.